This TCR beta chain appears in the sequencing data of a study of cytomegalovirus exposure and HLA in healthy donors (dated by TCRdb to about 2017). About the full investigation: An earlier analysis of 587 of the donors reported 276 Gb of sequence data and approximately 120 million unique TCR beta sequences obtained from about 179 million T cells. An early release covering over 500 HLA-typed donors comprised roughly 300 gigabases of sequencing data and some 79 million unique TCR sequences. Of the roughly 430 genotyped donors, around 81% fell in the genetic ancestry cluster associated with self-reported Caucasian donors. The study aimed to test whether cataloging public T cell receptors could reveal signatures of past pathogen exposure. The T cell repertoires of 550 to 850 subjects were profiled by immunosequencing and related to cytomegalovirus serostatus. Besides the first cohort of 666 subjects, a separate validation cohort made up of 120 different subjects was used. The study combined high-throughput TCR immunosequencing, statistical association of individual TCRs with disease status, and machine learning to predict cytomegalovirus infection status. To study patterns of TCR occurrence, a later analysis re-analyzed previously published TCR beta repertoires from 666 donors and added high-resolution HLA genotyping. Rather than using new phenotypic data, the later analysis identified candidate immune exposures from TCR beta sequences and from how often those sequences occurred across donors. An earlier analysis of 587 of the donors applied high-throughput TCR beta sequencing to assess whether each TCR beta V gene segment acted as functional or pseudogenic. Donor age, sex, ethnicity and CMV serostatus were collected together with the repertoire data. Genome-wide SNP genotypes for about three fifths of the roughly 670 donors were used in a later genetic analysis, which treated that subset as a discovery cohort. All discovery cohort repertoires had been generated using a single sequencing platform. Both class I and class II loci were covered by HLA typing, at four-digit resolution. The number of typed donors differed by locus: roughly 620-640 for A, B, C, DRB1 and DQB1; approximately 520 for DQA1; 606 for DPA1; and roughly 450 for DPB1. Because of strong linkage in the cohort, five DR-DQ haplotypes were treated as single units for association and clustering. Among about 400 genotyped donors of the cohort, an average of roughly 230,000 unique TCR beta nucleotide sequences was sequenced per donor, of which roughly 18% were non-productive.

There are 13 amino acids in the CDR3, from cysteine to phenylalanine inclusive. Only CDR3 DNA remains: 39 bases, in frame from the first base. CDR1 and CDR2 are drawn from the germline V gene (reference sequence): SSHAT, FNYEAQ. The cohort consisted of some 730 healthy bone marrow donors. Cohort members were all nominally healthy when sampled, although unrecorded immune exposures were likely present. The donor tested CMV seropositive, placing the donor among the 289 seropositive members of the cohort. Every donor gave a peripheral blood sample, and the peripheral blood mononuclear cells from that sample were used for TCR beta sequencing. The Qiagen DNeasy Blood Extraction Kit was used to extract genomic DNA from the blood cell samples. Libraries were built with the immunoSEQ multiplex PCR assay. For the multiplex PCR, a mixture combining 60 forward primers for TCR Vbeta segments and 13 reverse primers for TCR Jbeta segments was used. The CDR3 region of rearranged TCR beta genes was amplified from genomic DNA with a multiplex PCR assay. The amplified TCR beta libraries were sequenced on the Illumina HiSeq System as 87-base-pair reads. As for the authors' bioinformatics: A later analysis counted some 80 million unique TCR beta chains across the 666 repertoires, and roughly 10 million of these chains were shared by at least two donors. Raw reads were error-corrected and collapsed into unique sequences with a nearest-neighbor algorithm that merged closely related sequences to remove PCR and sequencing errors. CDR3 sequences were aligned to IMGT reference sequences to assign V, D and J gene segments. For a sequence to be retained, a match of at least six nucleotides to both a V gene segment and a J gene segment was required. A rearrangement counted as productive if the CDR3 had no stop codons and remained in frame with V and J, and every other rearrangement counted as non-productive. Following IMGT convention, CDR3 was defined as the stretch from the second conserved V-encoded cysteine up to the conserved J-encoded phenylalanine. The earlier analysis of around 640 of the donors excluded sequences that lacked an unambiguous match to a single V gene segment. An earlier analysis of around 600 of the donors classified V segments as functional when productive rearrangements were above 56.7% and as segregating when the standard deviation between donors was above 5%. To diagnose cytomegalovirus status from the catalog of TCR beta chain sequences, a statistical classification framework was built. V and J gene assignment, in a later analysis, came from comparing TCR nucleotide sequences with IMGT/GENE-DB human TR gene sequences. A later analysis assigned CDR3 sequences and most-parsimonious VDJ recombination scenarios with the TCRdist pipeline. In a later analysis, each TCR beta chain was defined by its CDR3 amino acid sequence together with its V-gene family, and reads without a unique V-gene family were excluded. A later analysis removed 550 to 650 highly shared, low-generation-probability nucleotide sequences to deal with suspected cross-contamination and a sequencing artifact. For each public chain, a later analysis derived a clonal expansion index from normalized ranks of inferred template counts within each repertoire. In a later analysis, generation probabilities were computed using a VDJ recombination model fitted to out-of-frame rearrangements, and the results were checked against IGoR. Hypergeometric tests were used in a later analysis to score TCR-TCR, TCR-HLA and TCR-CMV co-occurrence, with a repertoire-size bias correction applied to the TCR pairs. In a later analysis, false discovery rates were estimated by permuting HLA or CMV assignments 20 times. In a later analysis, co-occurring TCRs were grouped using DBSCAN, and TCRdist sequence similarity was added for clustering within HLA-allele-positive subsets. Repertoires with fewer than 30,000 or more than 120,000 public chains, plus five repertoires with anomalous nucleotide sharing, were excluded from co-occurrence clustering. TCRdb stores this immuneACCESS table with in-frame sequences only. Part of the clones is absent; in the studies checked, under half of the shortfall reflects unresolved V genes, and no reason is known for the rest. V and J calls and clone size are those listed in that table; D and trimming were worked out from the DNA. This sample holds some 140,000 clones; around 79% were observed only once. The top ten clonotypes cover around 7% of the sample.

Points the paper makes about the study in general: In a later analysis, the rate of TCR association differed among HLA loci, with DRB1 alleles having the most associated TCRs and HLA-C alleles having the fewest. Assigning TCR associations to individual alleles was difficult when HLA alleles, especially DR and DQ, strongly co-occurred. In an earlier analysis of approximately 590 of the donors, most TCR beta V segments were observed in productive rearrangements about 87% or about 30% of the time, broadly matching IMGT annotations. In both the original and validation cohorts, the classifier was reported to diagnose cytomegalovirus status with high specificity and sensitivity. In a later analysis, most CMV-associated TCR beta chains were found to appear HLA-restricted, with HLA associations seemingly driven largely by CMV exposure. Because some donors lacked HLA typing at each locus, the association tests relied only on the typed subset. It was suggested by the authors that the approach could potentially be generalized to other disease states and immunological phenotypes. The only immune exposure information available for the cohort was CMV serostatus. The earlier analysis of about 600 of the donors excluded roughly 16 rarely observed V segments, including chromosome 9 orphons, because counts were too low. While some public TCRs were present in many individuals, most TCR sequences turned up only very rarely across donors. Only TCR beta chains were sequenced in this cohort, and the absence of alpha or paired-chain data limited detectable features. A cluster of highly shared sequence variants was judged likely to represent a technical artifact of the sequencing pipeline. According to a later genetic analysis, donors in an Asian-associated ancestry cluster had fewer N-insertions in productive TCRs than the approximately 650-donor mean. Several of the top co-occurrence clusters appeared to be linked to parvovirus B19, influenza, CMV and Epstein-Barr virus, according to a later analysis. Correlated functional status among segregating V segments might reflect linkage disequilibrium, but an unknown experimental factor could not be ruled out. A further reported finding was that TCR beta sequences accurately predicted the HLA-A and HLA-B alleles for most subjects in the first cohort. Because the 87-base-pair reads could not distinguish some IMGT-functional V segments, including TRBV6-2 and TRBV6-3, those segments were excluded. In a later analysis, HLA-associated TCR beta chains were found to be more clonally expanded and to have lower generation probabilities than equally common non-associated chains. A few of the identified cytomegalovirus-associated TCR beta chains were confirmed in vitro to be specific for cytomegalovirus antigens. An association between a missense DCLRE1C variant and V-gene and J-gene trimming of TCR beta chains was found in a later genetic analysis and replicated in an independent cohort. The study listed 150 to 200 TCR beta chains as associated with cytomegalovirus. The presence/absence analyses assumed that sequencing depth was roughly uniform across donors, and that assumption may not be true. Specific HLA alleles were associated with roughly 16,000 TCR beta sequences at a false discovery rate of 0.05 in a later analysis.

This clone was seen more than once but under ten times. The specificity of this receptor is unknown. At one of its ends the junction is not consistent with the germline gene, which may arise from a read error. In this chain, TRBV7-7 is recombined with TRBJ2-7, and 8 junctional nucleotides match TRBD1. Material for sequencing was PBMCs. The receptor was isolated from a man aged 35-49 years in good health and CMV-seropositive. The DNA is as follows: TGTGCTAGCAGCGCGGACAGGGCCCACGAGCAGTACTTC. It specifies CASSADRAHEQYF.